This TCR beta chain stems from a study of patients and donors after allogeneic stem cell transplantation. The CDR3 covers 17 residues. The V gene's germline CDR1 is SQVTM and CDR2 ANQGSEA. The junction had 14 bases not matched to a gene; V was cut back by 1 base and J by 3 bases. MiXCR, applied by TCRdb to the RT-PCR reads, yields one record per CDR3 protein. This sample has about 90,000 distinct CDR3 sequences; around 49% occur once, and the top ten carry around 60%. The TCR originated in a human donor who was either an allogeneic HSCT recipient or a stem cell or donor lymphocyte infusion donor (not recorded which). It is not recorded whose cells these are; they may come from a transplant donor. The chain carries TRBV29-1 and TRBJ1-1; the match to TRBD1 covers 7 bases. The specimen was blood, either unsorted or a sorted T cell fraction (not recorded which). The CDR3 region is CSVEVRGRGRLDTEAFF. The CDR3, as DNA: TGCAGCGTTGAAGTCCGAGGGAGGGGGCGACTAGACACTGAAGCTTTCTTT.